Listed below are T cell receptor beta chains from one sample, sequenced in a study of CD8 T cells in ankylosing spondylitis. TCRdb passed the 5' RACE reads through MiXCR, listing each CDR3 protein once. Here the sample spans tens of thousands of distinct CDR3 sequences, 2.5% to 3.5% being singletons. The specimen was blood, either unsorted or a sorted T cell fraction (not recorded which). These receptors originate from a male donor with ankylosing spondylitis or in good health (not recorded which). Each CDR3 is given with its conserved first and last residue. Fields, in order: clone size, J gene, V gene, D gene, CDR3 DNA, CDR3 protein. The D gene is left open where the match is weak. Sizes are listed as how often the clone was seen (once, few, many) or a class if it is expanded.

size: many
J: TRBJ2-5
V: TRBV9
D: .
DNA: TGTGCCAGCAGCCCCCTGGTATGGGAGACCCAGTACTTC
CDR3: CASSPLVWETQYF

size: many
J: TRBJ2-7
V: TRBV9
D: TRBD2
DNA: TGTGCCAGCAGCTCATCAGCGGGAGCCGCCTACGAGCAGTACTTC
CDR3: CASSSSAGAAYEQYF

size: many
J: TRBJ2-5
V: TRBV9
D: TRBD2
DNA: TGTGCCAGCAGCGGGACTAGCGGACCTCAAGAGACCCAGTACTTC
CDR3: CASSGTSGPQETQYF

size: many
J: TRBJ2-5
V: TRBV9
D: .
DNA: TGTGCCAGCAGCGGAGGCGGACGGACACAAGAGACCCAGTACTTC
CDR3: CASSGGGRTQETQYF

size: many
J: TRBJ1-1
V: TRBV9
D: .
DNA: TGTGCCAGCAGCGTTGGGACGGGGAACACTGAAGCTTTCTTT
CDR3: CASSVGTGNTEAFF

size: many
J: TRBJ1-5
V: TRBV9
D: .
DNA: TGTGCCAGCAGCGTAGATGGTCAGGGCAATCAGCCCCAGCATTTT
CDR3: CASSVDGQGNQPQHF

size: many
J: TRBJ2-7
V: TRBV9
D: .
DNA: TGTGCCAGCAGCCTCAGGGACTCCTACGAGCAGTACTTC
CDR3: CASSLRDSYEQYF

size: many
J: TRBJ1-6
V: TRBV9
D: TRBD1
DNA: TGTGCCAGCAGCGAGCGGACAGGGTCTAATTCACCCCTCCACTTT
CDR3: CASSERTGSNSPLHF

size: many
J: TRBJ1-1
V: TRBV9
D: .
DNA: TGTGCCAGCAGCTATATCGGGGAGGACACTGAAGCTTTCTTT
CDR3: CASSYIGEDTEAFF

size: many
J: TRBJ2-7
V: TRBV9
D: .
DNA: TGTGCCAGCAGCGCGGCGCCCCCTGGACTTACCTCCTACGAGCAGTACTTC
CDR3: CASSAAPPGLTSYEQYF

size: many
J: TRBJ1-3
V: TRBV9
D: .
DNA: TGTGCCAGTACCTCGATAGGCTCTGGAAACACCATATATTTT
CDR3: CASTSIGSGNTIYF

size: many
J: TRBJ2-3
V: TRBV9
D: .
DNA: TGTGCCAGCAGCGTCTTTGGAGCTAGCACAGATACGCAGTATTTT
CDR3: CASSVFGASTDTQYF

size: many
J: TRBJ2-2
V: TRBV9
D: .
DNA: TGTGCCAGCAGCGTTACCCAGGCAAAGGGGACCGGGGAGCTGTTTTTT
CDR3: CASSVTQAKGTGELFF

size: many
J: TRBJ2-7
V: TRBV29-1
D: .
DNA: TGCAGCGTCGATGCTAGTGCGGCTCTCCTTAAAGACTACGAGCAGTACTTC
CDR3: CSVDASAALLKDYEQYF

size: many
J: TRBJ2-2
V: TRBV9
D: TRBD2
DNA: TGTGCCAGCAGCGTGCCCGGGGGGGCGAACACCGGGGAGCTGTTTTTT
CDR3: CASSVPGGANTGELFF

size: many
J: TRBJ2-5
V: TRBV9
D: TRBD2
DNA: TGTGCCAGCAGCGGGGGACTATTCCAAGAGACCCAGTACTTC
CDR3: CASSGGLFQETQYF

size: many
J: TRBJ2-2
V: TRBV9
D: .
DNA: TGTGCCAGCAGCGCCCGAAACAGCCCCTCGAACACCGGGGAGCTGTTTTTT
CDR3: CASSARNSPSNTGELFF

size: many
J: TRBJ2-7
V: TRBV9
D: .
DNA: TGTGCCAGCAGCGTCGGCTCCAACTCCTACGAGCAGTACTTC
CDR3: CASSVGSNSYEQYF

size: many
J: TRBJ2-2
V: TRBV9
D: .
DNA: TGTGCCAGCAGCCCCACTCTAAGCACCGGGGAGCTGTTTTTT
CDR3: CASSPTLSTGELFF

size: many
J: TRBJ1-1
V: TRBV9
D: .
DNA: TGTGCCAGCAGCGTAGCTCAGAGGCAGATGAACACTGAAGCTTTCTTT
CDR3: CASSVAQRQMNTEAFF

size: many
J: TRBJ2-7
V: TRBV15
D: .
DNA: TGTGCCTCCCACAGGGAATCCTACGAGCAGTACTTC
CDR3: CASHRESYEQYF

size: many
J: TRBJ2-4
V: TRBV9
D: .
DNA: TGTGCCAGCAGCGCCTTTGAACGAGCCAAAAACATTCAGTACTTC
CDR3: CASSAFERAKNIQYF

size: many
J: TRBJ2-2
V: TRBV9
D: TRBD1
DNA: TGTGCCAGCAGCGTAGTTCCAGGGGGTCCCGGGGAGCTGTTTTTT
CDR3: CASSVVPGGPGELFF

size: many
J: TRBJ2-3
V: TRBV9
D: TRBD1
DNA: TGTGCCAGCAGCCGACAGGGGAGTACAGATACGCAGTATTTT
CDR3: CASSRQGSTDTQYF

size: many
J: TRBJ2-3
V: TRBV21-1
D: .
DNA: TGTGCCAGCAGCAAAGTACGGAGCACAGATACGCAGTATTTT
CDR3: CASSKVRSTDTQYF

size: many
J: TRBJ2-6
V: TRBV9
D: TRBD2
DNA: TGTGCCAGCAGCGCGACTAGCGGGTACTTCTCTGGGGCCAACGTCCTGACTTTC
CDR3: CASSATSGYFSGANVLTF

size: many
J: TRBJ2-7
V: TRBV9
D: .
DNA: TGTGCCAGCAGCGTAGAGGGGAGCGGCTACGAGCAGTACTTC
CDR3: CASSVEGSGYEQYF

size: few
J: TRBJ1-6
V: TRBV9
D: TRBD1
DNA: TGTGCCAGCAGCGTTACGACACCGGACAGGTCACCCCTCCACTTT
CDR3: CASSVTTPDRSPLHF